Sequencing of this T cell receptor (beta chain) was carried out in a study of immune heterogeneity within non-small cell lung tumors. Germline CDR1 and CDR2: MRHNA and SNTAGT. V lost 6 bases to trimming and J lost 9 bases, with 18 bases between them. CDR3 length: 15 residues. Template was bulk tumor genomic DNA, around 600 ng per sample. Collection of several biopsies per primary tumor, spaced far apart, took place during surgery. Undergoing curative surgery were patients whose non-small cell lung cancer was untreated and newly diagnosed. Samples were obtained from newly diagnosed non-small cell lung cancer patients who were having surgery with curative intent. Multiplex PCR (32 V and 13 J primers) was used to amplify the TCR beta CDR3. TCRdb called the multiplex PCR reads again in MiXCR, with one record for every CDR3 protein. The table records 20,000 to 25,000 distinct CDR3 sequences, around 26% of them present only once.

The genes are TRBV6-4 and TRBJ1-6, with a possible D match to TRBD1 (6 bases). The source is a man between 40 and 49 years old with non-small cell lung cancer. The sequenced sample was lung tumor tissue. CDR3: CASRNRDMEASPLHF. The CDR3, as DNA: TGTGCCAGCAGGAACCGGGACATGGAGGCTTCACCCCTCCACTTT.